This TCR beta chain was obtained from a study of blood T cell repertoires in COVID-19. Study-wide context: Samples of COVID-19 (acute and convalescent) were obtained from the United States, Italy and Spain. PBMCs, B-cell-depleted T cells, or T cells provided the cDNA or gDNA that made up the material.

In the study's own analysis: Reference gene primers were amplified, and this amplification served to estimate nucleated cell counts. The repertoire was sequenced with immunoSEQ multiplex PCR; TCRdb's copy has only in-frame clones and lacks some. V and J calls plus clone size are reproduced from that table; the DNA served to infer D and trimming. Counted here are 35,000 to 50,000 clones, approximately 90% occurring once; the ten biggest clones make up about 14%. Germline assignment: CDR1 SGHRS and CDR2 YFSETQ. V was pared by 3 bases and J by 7 bases, with 6 bases of the junction left unmatched. This CDR3 has 13 amino acids.

The sequenced sample consisted of peripheral blood. The TCR was taken from an older man with active COVID-19. The chain recombines TRBV5-1 with TRBJ1-1; 7 nucleotides match TRBD1. The chain's CDR3 is CASSYDRVDEAFF. The CDR3 DNA sequence: TGCGCCAGCAGCTACGACAGGGTGGATGAAGCTTTCTTT. Filled out from reference TRBV5-1 and TRBJ1-1, the complete variable domain reads KAGVTQTPRYLIKTRGQQVTLSCSPISGHRSVSWYQQTPGQGLQFLFEYFSETQRNKGNFPGRFSGRQFSNSRSEMNVSTLELGDSALYLCASSYDRVDEAFFGQGTRLTVV.